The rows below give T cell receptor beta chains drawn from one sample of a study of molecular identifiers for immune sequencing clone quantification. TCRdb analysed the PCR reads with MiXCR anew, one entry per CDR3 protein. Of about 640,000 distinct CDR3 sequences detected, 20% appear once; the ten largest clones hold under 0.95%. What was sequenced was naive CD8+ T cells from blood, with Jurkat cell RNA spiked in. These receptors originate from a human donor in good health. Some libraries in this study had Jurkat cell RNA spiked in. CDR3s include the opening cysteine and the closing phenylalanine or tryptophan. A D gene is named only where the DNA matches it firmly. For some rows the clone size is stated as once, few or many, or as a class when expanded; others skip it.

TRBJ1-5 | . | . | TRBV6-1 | TGTGCCAGCAGTGAATCTGGGGCCGGTCAGCCCCAGCATTTT | CASSESGAGQPQHF
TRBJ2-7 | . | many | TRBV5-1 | TGCGCCAGCAGCCCAACCAACCCCGAGTTCGAGCAGTACTTC | CASSPTNPEFEQYF
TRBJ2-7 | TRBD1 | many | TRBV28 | TGTGCCAGCAGTTTATTGTACAGGGGGCACGAGCAGTACTTC | CASSLLYRGHEQYF
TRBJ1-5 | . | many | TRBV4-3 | TGCGCCAGCAGCCAAGACCGGACGAGTTATCAGCCCCAGCATTTT | CASSQDRTSYQPQHF
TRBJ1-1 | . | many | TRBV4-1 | TGCGCCAGCAGCCAAGCGAACACTGAAGCTTTCTTT | CASSQANTEAFF
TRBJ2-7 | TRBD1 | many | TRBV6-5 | TGTGCCAGCAGTGACGCACCACCGGGACAGGGGTACACCGAGCAGTACTTC | CASSDAPPGQGYTEQYF
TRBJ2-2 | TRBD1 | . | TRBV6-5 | TGTGCCAGCAGTTACTGGGGACAGGGGGTGTCCGGGGAGCCGTTTTTT | CASSYWGQGVSGEPFF
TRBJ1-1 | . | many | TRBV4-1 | TGCGCCAGCAGCCACCCCAGACCGAGTTTACAAATGAACACTGAAGCTTTCTTT | CASSHPRPSLQMNTEAFF
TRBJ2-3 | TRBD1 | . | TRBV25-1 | TGTGCCAGCAGTGAATCGGGGACAGGGGGACCAGATACGCAGTATTTT | CASSESGTGGPDTQYF
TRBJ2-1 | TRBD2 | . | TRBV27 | TGTGCCAGCAGTTTAAGCGGGGGGGTATATGAGCAGTTCTTC | CASSLSGGVYEQFF
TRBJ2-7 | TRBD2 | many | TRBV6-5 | TGTGCCAGCATGGGAGGGGACGAGCAGTACTTC | CASMGGDEQYF
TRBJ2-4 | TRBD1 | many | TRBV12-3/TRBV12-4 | TGTGCCAGCAGCCCCGACAGGGCCGTTCAGTACTTC | CASSPDRAVQYF
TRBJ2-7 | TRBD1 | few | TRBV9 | TGTGCCAGCAGCCAAACCGGGACAGGGGTTGCGTACGAGCAGTACTTC | CASSQTGTGVAYEQYF
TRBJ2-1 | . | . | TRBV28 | TGTGCCAGCAGTTTCCCCCACCTCAATTCCTACAATGAGCAGTTCTTC | CASSFPHLNSYNEQFF
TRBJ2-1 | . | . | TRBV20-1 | TGCAGTGCTAGAGGATCCGGGCCCTACAATGAGCAGTTCTTC | CSARGSGPYNEQFF
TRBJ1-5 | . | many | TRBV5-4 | TGTGCCAGCAGCACGAGGGGGAGCAATCAGCCCCAGCATTTT | CASSTRGSNQPQHF
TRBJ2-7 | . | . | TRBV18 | TGTGCCAGCTCACCACCGGTCGCGGGGCCCTCGTCCGAGCAGTACTTC | CASSPPVAGPSSEQYF
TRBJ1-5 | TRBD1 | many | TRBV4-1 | TGCGCCAGCAGCCAGGACAGGACAAATCAGCCCCAGCATTTT | CASSQDRTNQPQHF
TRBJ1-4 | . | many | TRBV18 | TGTGCCAGCTCACCGACTAATGAAAAACTGTTTTTT | CASSPTNEKLFF
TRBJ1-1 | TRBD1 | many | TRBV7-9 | TGTGCCAGCAGCTTGGCCCAGGGGGCTCGTCGGGAGGCTTTCTTT | CASSLAQGARREAFF
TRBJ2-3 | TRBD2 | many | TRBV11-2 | TGTGCCAGCAGCAAGGGGACTAGCGGAACAGATACGCAGTATTTT | CASSKGTSGTDTQYF
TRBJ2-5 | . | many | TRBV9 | TGTGCCAGCAGCAGGGGCGGGACGATCCAAGAGACCCAGTACTTC | CASSRGGTIQETQYF
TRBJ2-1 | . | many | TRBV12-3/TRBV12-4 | TGTGCCAGCAGCCCCGGGGCCTCATACAATGAGCAGTTCTTC | CASSPGASYNEQFF
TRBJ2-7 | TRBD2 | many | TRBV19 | TGTGCCAGTAGTATGACTAGCGGGGGTTCCGAGCAGTACTTC | CASSMTSGGSEQYF
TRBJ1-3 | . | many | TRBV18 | TGTGCCAGCTCACCACCGACAGGAACCCTCGGAAACACCATATATTTT | CASSPPTGTLGNTIYF
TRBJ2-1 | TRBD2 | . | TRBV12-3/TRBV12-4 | TGTGCCAGCAGTTCAGGGACTAGCGGGAGATCGGGTGAGCAGTTCTTC | CASSSGTSGRSGEQFF
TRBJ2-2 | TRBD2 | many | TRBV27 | TGTGCCAGCAGTTTTCGACTAGCGCCGAACACCGGGGAGCTGTTTTTT | CASSFRLAPNTGELFF
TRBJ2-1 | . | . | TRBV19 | TGTGCCAGTAGTATGGTACCGGTCGGCAATGAGCAGTTCTTC | CASSMVPVGNEQFF
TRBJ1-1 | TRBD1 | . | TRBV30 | TGTGCCTGGGGACAGGCAAACACTGAAGCTTTCTTT | CAWGQANTEAFF
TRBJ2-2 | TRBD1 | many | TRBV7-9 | TGTGCCAGCAGCCTGGGACAGCGAAACACCGGGGAGCTGTTTTTT | CASSLGQRNTGELFF
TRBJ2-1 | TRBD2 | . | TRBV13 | TGTGCCAGCAGCTCCCGGACTAGCGGGGGCCTTAACTACAATGAGCAGTTCTTC | CASSSRTSGGLNYNEQFF
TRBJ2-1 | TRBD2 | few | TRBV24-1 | TGTGCCACCAGTGCGGCTAGCGGGAGGGTTAGAAATGAGCAGTTCTTC | CATSAASGRVRNEQFF
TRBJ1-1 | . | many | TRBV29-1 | TGCAGCGTTGAAGTAGGGCTTGAAGCTTTCTTT | CSVEVGLEAFF
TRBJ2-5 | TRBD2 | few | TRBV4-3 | TGCGCCAGCAGCTCTGGGACTAACCAAGAGACCCAGTACTTC | CASSSGTNQETQYF
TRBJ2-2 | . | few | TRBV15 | TGTGCCACCAGCAGCGGGACTCAGAACACCGGGGAGCTGTTTTTT | CATSSGTQNTGELFF
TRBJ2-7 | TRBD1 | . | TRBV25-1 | TGTGCCGGCAGAGACAGGGGGGACTACGAGCAGTACTTC | CAGRDRGDYEQYF
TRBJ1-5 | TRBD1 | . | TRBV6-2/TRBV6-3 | TGTGCCAGCAGTCTACGGACAGGGAGCGTCCAGCCCCAGCATTTT | CASSLRTGSVQPQHF
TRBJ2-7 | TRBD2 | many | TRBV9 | TGTGCCAGCAGCGTAGAAGGGGAGGGCGAGCAGTACTTC | CASSVEGEGEQYF
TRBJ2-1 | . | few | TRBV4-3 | TGCGCCAGCAGCCAAGACGCCGGACGGGGCCTCAATGAGCAGTTCTTC | CASSQDAGRGLNEQFF
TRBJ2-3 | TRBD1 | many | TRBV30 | TGTGCGATGGACAGGCCTGACCCAGATACGCAGTATTTT | CAMDRPDPDTQYF
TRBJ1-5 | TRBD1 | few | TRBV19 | TGTACCAGTAGTAATTTTAAGGGACAGGGTAGCAATCAGCCCCAGCATTTT | CTSSNFKGQGSNQPQHF
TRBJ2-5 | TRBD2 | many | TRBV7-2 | TGTGCCAGCAGCTACGGGACTAGCGGCCAGACCCAGTACTTC | CASSYGTSGQTQYF
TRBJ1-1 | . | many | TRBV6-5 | TGTGCCAGCACATTACACCCGAACACTGAAGCTTTCTTT | CASTLHPNTEAFF
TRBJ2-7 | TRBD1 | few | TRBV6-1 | TGTGCCAGCAGGAGACAGGGGTTCTACGAGCAGTACTTC | CASRRQGFYEQYF
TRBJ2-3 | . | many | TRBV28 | TGTGCCAGCAGTTTTAGCCAGCGGTACACAGATACGCAGTATTTT | CASSFSQRYTDTQYF